This T cell receptor (beta chain) was sequenced during a study of cytotoxic CD8 clonotypes in ibrutinib-treated CLL. Study findings and constraints: Different sampling times were used for sustained-remission and progressing patients.

Some clones are missing from TCRdb's copy, which holds only in-frame ones; the method was immunoSEQ multiplex PCR. Seen here are about 140,000 clones, roughly 77% observed once, and the top ten hold around 30%. Cryopreserved PBMCs were the source of roughly 2 micrograms of genomic DNA, which went to TCR beta libraries. The CDR3 loop spans 11 amino acids. Germline V gene data show CDR1 as ENHRY and CDR2 as SYGVKD. This clone is a singleton in its sample. The target antigen is unknown. The sample here was PBMCs, taken after 12 months of ibrutinib treatment. This TCR derives from a human donor with chronic lymphocytic leukemia. V gene TRBV10-3 combines with J gene TRBJ1-4; unclear D gene. The CDR3 DNA is TGTGCAGCTGCAACTAATGAAAAACTGTTTTTT. Its translation is CAAATNEKLFF.